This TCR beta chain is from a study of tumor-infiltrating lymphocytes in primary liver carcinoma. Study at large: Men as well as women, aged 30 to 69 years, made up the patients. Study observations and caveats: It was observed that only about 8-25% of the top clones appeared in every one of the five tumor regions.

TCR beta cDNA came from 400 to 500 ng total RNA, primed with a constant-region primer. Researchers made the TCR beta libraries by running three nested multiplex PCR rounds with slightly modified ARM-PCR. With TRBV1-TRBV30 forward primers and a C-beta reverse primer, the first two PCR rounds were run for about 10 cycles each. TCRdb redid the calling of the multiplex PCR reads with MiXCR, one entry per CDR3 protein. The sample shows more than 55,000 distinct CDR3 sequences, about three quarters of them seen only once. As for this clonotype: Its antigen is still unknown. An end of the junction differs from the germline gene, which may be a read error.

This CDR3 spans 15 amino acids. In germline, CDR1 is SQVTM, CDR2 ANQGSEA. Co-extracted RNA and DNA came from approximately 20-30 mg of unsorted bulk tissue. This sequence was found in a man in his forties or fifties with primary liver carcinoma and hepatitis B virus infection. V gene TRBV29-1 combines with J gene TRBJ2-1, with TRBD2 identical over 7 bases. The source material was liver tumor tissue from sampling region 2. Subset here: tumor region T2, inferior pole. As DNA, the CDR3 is TGCAGCATTGATGTGAGTTGGGGGGGATACAATGAGCAGTTCTTC. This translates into CSIDVSWGGYNEQFF.